This T cell receptor (beta chain) was captured in a study of OX40 agonist ivuxolimab in advanced cancers. Germline V gives CDR1 LNHDA, CDR2 SQIVND (reference sequence). With 5 bases removed from V and 5 bases from J, the gap between germline ends came to 24 bases. CDR3 length: 17 amino acids. This clone was found once. Some clones are missing from TCRdb's copy, which holds only in-frame ones; the method was immunoSEQ multiplex PCR. The sample includes around 67,000 clones, approximately 81% of them seen just once. The sequencing used CD4+ or CD8+ T cells sorted from blood, collected in a trial of the OX40 agonist ivuxolimab. The source is an adult with an advanced solid tumor such as melanoma, head and neck, liver or kidney cancer. The chain links TRBV19 to TRBJ1-1; no firm D call. The CDR3 coding sequence is TGTGCCAGTAGTCTTACCCTCTATAGGGCGGAGGATACTGAAGCTTTCTTT. This encodes CASSLTLYRAEDTEAFF. Together with reference TRBV19 and TRBJ1-1, the CDR3 gives the full variable domain: DGGITQSPKYLFRKEGQNVTLSCEQNLNHDAMYWYRQDPGQGLRLIYYSQIVNDFQKGDIAEGYSVSREKKESFPLTVTSAQKNPTAFYLCASSLTLYRAEDTEAFFGQGTRLTVV.